This entry lists 5 T cell receptor beta chains sequenced from one sample in a study of read filtering for tumor transcriptome and immune sequencing. Molecular barcoded adaptors covering alpha/delta and beta/gamma chains were used on 400 ng RNA. TCRdb fed the reads into MiXCR, producing one record per CDR3 protein. The table includes more than 70,000 distinct CDR3 sequences, around a fifth detected once. Sequencing used a population of CD138-negative cells sorted from bone marrow. The receptors were gathered from a donor at least 40 years old with multiple myeloma.

At least ten counts were recorded for this clonotype. The chain has TRBV29-1 and TRBJ1-1, with TRBD1 as a possible D gene (6 bases). Trimming took 1 base from V and 1 from J, leaving 13 bases between them. This CDR3 is built from 15 residues. Germline lookup yields CDR1 SQVTM and CDR2 ANQGSEA. The CDR3 spells CSVEGGGGRNTEAFF. CDR3 bases: TGCAGCGTTGAAGGAGGGGGAGGGAGGAACACTGAAGCTTTCTTT.

The genes are TRBV24-1 and TRBJ1-5; no reliable D call. CDR1 KGHDR and CDR2 SFDVKD come from the germline V gene. The CDR3 runs to 12 residues. Deletions cut 2 bases from V and 5 bases from J, with 3 bases between. The CDR3 coding sequence is TGTGCCACCAGTGATTCGTATCAGCCCCAGCATTTT. Translation: CATSDSYQPQHF.

This clonotype was seen many times. The rearrangement joins TRBV6-2 or TRBV6-3 to TRBJ2-5; 8 positions agree with TRBD2. The CDR3 is 16 residues long. V was clipped by 2 bases and J by 5 bases; unmatched bases: 10. Germline V gene data show CDR1 as MNHEY and CDR2 as SVGEGT. DNA of the CDR3: TGTGCCAGCAGTTACACTCCGGGGGGGGGTTGGGAGACCCAGTACTTC. Translation: CASSYTPGGGWETQYF.

This clonotype was observed a handful of times. The V call is TRBV5-8, the J call TRBJ2-5; D perhaps matches TRBD1 (5 bases). This CDR3 has 14 residues. Germline V gene sequence: CDR1 SGHTS, CDR2 YDEGEE. V lost 4 bases, J lost 2 bases, and 12 bases lay in between. The DNA of the CDR3 is TGTGCCAGCAGCCCCCGACAGATTCAAGAGACCCAGTACTTC. Translated, it gives CASSPRQIQETQYF.

This clonotype was detected a few times. V gene TRBV10-1 combines with J gene TRBJ2-3; D is unresolved. The CDR3 extends over 13 amino acids. Between the trimmed V and J ends, which lost 5 bases and 6 bases, there was a span of 12 bases. CDR1 is WNHNN and CDR2 is SYGVQD in the germline V gene (reference sequence). This CDR3 is CASSISVADTQYF. The CDR3 DNA reads as TGCGCCAGCAGTATCTCGGTCGCCGATACGCAGTATTTT.